A selection of T cell receptor beta chains follows, all from one sample in a study of blood T cell repertoires in COVID-19. TCRdb's table, derived via immunoSEQ multiplex PCR, lists solely in-frame clones and lacks some. Of roughly 41,000 clones in the sample, about three quarters were seen once. Source material: peripheral blood. The receptors here all came from a man in his sixties or seventies with COVID-19, enrolled during active disease. The CDR3 runs from the conserved cysteine through the conserved F or W. A D gene is named only where the DNA matches it firmly. For some rows the clone size is stated as once, few or many, or as a class when expanded; others skip it.

-	many	TRBV18	TRBJ1-2	CASSPEQTGKGYGYTF	TGTGCCAGCTCACCAGAACAAACAGGGAAGGGCTATGGCTACACCTTC
-	-	TRBV3-1/TRBV3-2	TRBJ1-1	CASSQSGTEAFF	TGTGCCAGCAGCCAGTCAGGGACTGAAGCTTTCTTT
TRBD2	-	TRBV5-4	TRBJ2-1	CASSSSAGGSNEQFF	TGTGCCAGCAGCTCCAGTGCGGGAGGTAGCAATGAGCAGTTCTTC
TRBD2	-	TRBV10-1	TRBJ2-1	CASSVQGLAGGGNEQFF	TGCGCCAGCAGTGTTCAAGGACTAGCGGGAGGAGGTAATGAGCAGTTCTTC
TRBD1	few	TRBV6-4	TRBJ2-3	CASSDTGGLTDTQYF	TGTGCCAGCAGTGACACAGGGGGACTCACAGATACGCAGTATTTT
TRBD2	once	TRBV28	TRBJ2-3	CASSPGLADTDTQYF	TGTGCCAGTTCCCCGGGACTAGCGGACACAGATACGCAGTATTTT
-	few	TRBV5-4	TRBJ2-3	CASSLGLAQADTQYF	TGTGCCAGCAGCTTGGGGCTAGCTCAGGCAGATACGCAGTATTTT
-	-	TRBV5-1	TRBJ2-3	CASSLVRGGEGTDTQYF	TGCGCCAGCAGCTTGGTTCGCGGGGGCGAGGGCACAGATACGCAGTATTTT
TRBD2	few	TRBV10-2	TRBJ2-1	CASSGGLAQSSYNEQFF	TGCGCCAGCAGTGGGGGACTAGCGCAGAGCTCCTACAATGAGCAGTTCTTC
-	-	TRBV4-1	TRBJ2-1	CASSQRGNEQFF	TGCGCCAGCAGCCAACGAGGTAATGAGCAGTTCTTC
-	-	TRBV30	TRBJ1-2	CAWSVHREGYTF	TGTGCCTGGAGTGTACACAGGGAGGGCTACACCTTC
TRBD1	-	TRBV10-3	TRBJ2-7	CAISGDRGISYEQYF	TGTGCCATCAGCGGGGACAGGGGGATTTCCTACGAGCAGTACTTC
-	-	TRBV11-3	TRBJ1-1	CASSFRSTGAEAFF	TGTGCCAGCAGCTTCCGCTCGACGGGGGCTGAAGCTTTCTTT
TRBD1	-	TRBV24-1	TRBJ1-2	CATSDLDRGHYGYTF	TGTGCCACCAGTGACCTCGACAGGGGGCACTATGGCTACACCTTC
-	-	TRBV7-9	TRBJ2-7	CASTSGGWGREQYF	TGTGCCAGCACCTCCGGGGGTTGGGGCAGGGAGCAGTACTTC
-	-	TRBV11-2	TRBJ2-7	CASSLVPGSYEQYF	TGTGCCAGCAGCTTAGTACCAGGATCCTACGAGCAGTACTTC
TRBD1	-	TRBV6-1	TRBJ1-6	CASSEFVGQGYANSPLHF	TGTGCCAGCAGTGAATTTGTGGGACAGGGGTACGCTAATTCACCCCTCCACTTT
TRBD1	-	TRBV3-1/TRBV3-2	TRBJ1-5	CASSLGQSNQPQHF	TGTGCCAGCAGCCTGGGACAGAGTAATCAGCCCCAGCATTTT
TRBD1	-	TRBV18	TRBJ2-4	CASSPPMGTGWTKNIQYF	TGTGCCAGCTCACCACCGATGGGGACAGGGTGGACCAAAAACATTCAGTACTTC
-	once	TRBV5-5	TRBJ1-2	CASSLRQAFTNYGYTF	TGTGCCAGCAGCTTGCGACAGGCGTTCACTAACTATGGCTACACCTTC
-	-	TRBV19	TRBJ1-5	CASSIRVDQPQHF	TGTGCCAGTAGTATCAGGGTTGACCAGCCCCAGCATTTT
-	-	TRBV14	TRBJ1-5	CASSQIGDNQPQHF	TGTGCCAGCAGCCAAATAGGGGACAATCAGCCCCAGCATTTT
TRBD1	-	TRBV29-1	TRBJ1-1	CSVETRSGQGVFGTEAFF	TGCAGCGTTGAAACGAGATCGGGACAGGGGGTGTTTGGCACTGAAGCTTTCTTT
TRBD1	many	TRBV4-2	TRBJ1-1	CASSAQGAIGTEAFF	TGTGCCAGCAGCGCACAGGGGGCGATAGGGACTGAAGCTTTCTTT
-	-	TRBV12-5	TRBJ2-1	CASALEIREQFF	TGTGCTAGTGCCCTCGAGATCCGAGAGCAGTTCTTC
-	-	TRBV2	TRBJ1-5	CASSGRGANQPQHF	TGTGCCAGCAGTGGTCGGGGGGCTAATCAGCCCCAGCATTTT
-	-	TRBV27	TRBJ2-7	CASSFGGIGYEQYF	TGTGCCAGCAGTTTTGGAGGGATCGGTTACGAGCAGTACTTC
TRBD1	-	TRBV15	TRBJ1-6	CATSLDRVSSPLHF	TGTGCCACCAGCTTAGACAGGGTTTCTTCACCCCTCCACTTT
-	-	TRBV5-8	TRBJ2-7	CASSNTYEQYF	TGTGCCAGCAGTAACACCTACGAGCAGTACTTC
TRBD1	few	TRBV18	TRBJ1-5	CASSPPGQGHQPQHF	TGTGCCAGCTCACCCCCGGGACAGGGGCATCAGCCCCAGCATTTT
-	-	TRBV27	TRBJ1-5	CASSLSEVTGNQPQHF	TGTGCCAGCAGTTTATCGGAGGTAACCGGCAATCAGCCCCAGCATTTT
TRBD1	few	TRBV27	TRBJ1-2	CASSFTGTADNYGYTF	TGTGCCAGCAGTTTCACTGGGACAGCCGATAACTATGGCTACACCTTC
-	-	TRBV28	TRBJ2-1	CASSLVPHPQENEQFF	TGTGCCAGCAGTTTAGTCCCTCACCCCCAGGAAAATGAGCAGTTCTTC
TRBD1	-	TRBV5-6	TRBJ2-7	CASSRMTGFSEQYF	TGTGCCAGCAGCCGGATGACAGGGTTTTCCGAGCAGTACTTC
-	-	TRBV7-2	TRBJ1-3	CASSLAGSSSGNTIYF	TGTGCCAGCAGCCTCGCAGGGTCCTCGTCTGGAAACACCATATATTTT
TRBD1	few	TRBV11-2	TRBJ1-2	CASSPIRTGGDGYTF	TGTGCCAGCAGCCCAATCCGGACAGGGGGCGATGGCTACACCTTC
TRBD2	few	TRBV19	TRBJ2-7	CASSILQTSGFYEQYF	TGTGCCAGTAGTATACTCCAGACTAGCGGATTCTACGAGCAGTACTTC
-	-	TRBV7-9	TRBJ1-5	CASSRQENQPQHF	TGTGCCAGCAGCCGACAGGAGAATCAGCCCCAGCATTTT
TRBD1	-	TRBV9	TRBJ1-1	CASSGHRGLRTEAFF	TGTGCCAGCAGCGGACACAGGGGGCTCAGGACTGAAGCTTTCTTT
-	-	TRBV20-1	TRBJ1-1	CSAPGFTEAFF	TGCAGTGCGCCAGGATTCACTGAAGCTTTCTTT
TRBD1	-	TRBV5-1	TRBJ1-4	CASSSGQGVSNEKLFF	TGCGCCAGCAGCTCGGGACAGGGTGTATCCAATGAAAAACTGTTTTTT
TRBD1	-	TRBV10-3	TRBJ2-3	CATRGQGTSTDTQYF	TGTGCCACCCGAGGACAGGGAACTAGCACAGATACGCAGTATTTT
-	-	TRBV16	TRBJ1-2	CASSQSDRNRGYGYTF	TGTGCCAGCAGCCAATCCGACAGGAACCGGGGCTATGGCTACACCTTC
-	-	TRBV7-9	TRBJ1-3	CASSHLRGGTENTIYF	TGTGCCAGCAGCCACCTTCGTGGGGGGACTGAAAACACCATATATTTT
TRBD1	-	TRBV19	TRBJ1-5	CASADRLNQPQHF	TGTGCCAGTGCGGACAGGTTAAATCAGCCCCAGCATTTT
TRBD2	-	TRBV18	TRBJ2-1	CASSPGLADNEQFF	TGTGCCAGCTCACCAGGGCTAGCGGACAATGAGCAGTTCTTC
-	-	TRBV6-5	TRBJ1-5	CASRTVSNQPQHF	TGTGCCAGCAGGACAGTTAGCAATCAGCCCCAGCATTTT
-	once	TRBV18	TRBJ2-2	CASSPMTSNTGELFF	TGTGCCAGCTCACCCATGACATCGAACACCGGGGAGCTGTTTTTT
-	-	TRBV24-1	TRBJ1-5	CATSDTTNLGQPQHF	TGTGCCACCAGTGATACGACAAATCTCGGCCAGCCCCAGCATTTT
-	-	TRBV2	TRBJ1-4	CASRLTGPNEKLFF	TGTGCCAGCAGGCTAACAGGGCCAAATGAAAAACTGTTTTTT
-	-	TRBV27	TRBJ1-2	CASSHRVGDYGYTF	TGTGCCAGCAGTCACAGGGTTGGTGACTATGGCTACACCTTC
-	few	TRBV4-1	TRBJ2-7	CASSLHRDSYEQYF	TGCGCCAGCAGCCTCCACAGGGACTCCTACGAGCAGTACTTC
-	-	TRBV6-5	TRBJ1-1	CASSYDRRRREAFF	TGTGCCAGCAGTTATGACAGGCGGCGCAGAGAAGCTTTCTTT
-	-	TRBV6-1	TRBJ1-2	CASSERLGGHLYGYTF	TGTGCCAGCAGTGAACGGCTGGGGGGTCATCTCTATGGCTACACCTTC